This T cell receptor (beta chain) was found in a study of blood T cell repertoires in COVID-19. For recovered donors of Cohort 3, there were two negative PCRs, clearance, or symptom resolution. TCRdb keeps only in-frame clones here, not all; method: immunoSEQ multiplex PCR. The sample holds 390,000 or so clones, 87% seen once. Material: PBMCs or T cells enriched from blood (not recorded which). The clonotype was recovered from a woman aged 50 to 65 who had recovered from COVID-19.

CDR3 bases: TGTGCCAGCAGCGTCCGGACAGATAAAACGAATCAGCCCCAGCATTTT. Its protein product is CASSVRTDKTNQPQHF. The gene calls are TRBV21-1 and TRBJ1-5; the table's D call of TRBD1 was not tested on the DNA. TRBV21-1 is shown as a pseudogene. The CDR3 is 16 amino acids.